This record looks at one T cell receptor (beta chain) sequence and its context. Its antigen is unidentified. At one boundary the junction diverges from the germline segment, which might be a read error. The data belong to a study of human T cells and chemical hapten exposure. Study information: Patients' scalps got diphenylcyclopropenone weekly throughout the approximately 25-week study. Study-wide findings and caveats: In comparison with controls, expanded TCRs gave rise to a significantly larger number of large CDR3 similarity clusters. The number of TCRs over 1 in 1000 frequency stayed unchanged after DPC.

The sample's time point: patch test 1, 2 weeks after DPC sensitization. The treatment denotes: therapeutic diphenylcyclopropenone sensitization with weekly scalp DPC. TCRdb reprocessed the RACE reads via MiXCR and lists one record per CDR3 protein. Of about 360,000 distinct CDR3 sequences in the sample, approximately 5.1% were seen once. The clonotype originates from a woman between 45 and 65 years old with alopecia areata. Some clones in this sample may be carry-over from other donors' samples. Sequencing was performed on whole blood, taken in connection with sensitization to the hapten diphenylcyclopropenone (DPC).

As DNA, the CDR3 is TGTGCCAGCAGCCCCGGACAGCCGGTCAAGGATTTT. Protein sequence: CASSPGQPVKDF. The chain employs TRBV13 and TRBJ1-3; D possibly corresponds to TRBD1 (6 bases). CDR3 length equals 12 residues. Germline V gene data show CDR1 as PRHDT and CDR2 as FYEKMQ (reference sequence).